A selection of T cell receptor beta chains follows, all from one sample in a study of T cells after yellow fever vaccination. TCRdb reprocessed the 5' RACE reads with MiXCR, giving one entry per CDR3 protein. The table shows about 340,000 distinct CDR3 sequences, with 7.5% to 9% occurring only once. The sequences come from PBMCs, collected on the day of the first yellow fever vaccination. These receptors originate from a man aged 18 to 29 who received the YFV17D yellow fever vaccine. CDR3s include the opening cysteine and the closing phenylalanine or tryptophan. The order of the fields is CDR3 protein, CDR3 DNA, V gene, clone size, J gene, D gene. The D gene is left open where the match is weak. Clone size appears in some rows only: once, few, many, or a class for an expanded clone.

cdr3_aa: CASSGTGESGYTF
cdr3_nt: TGTGCCAGCAGTGGAACAGGGGAAAGCGGCTACACCTTC
v_call: TRBV6-1
clone_size: few
j_call: TRBJ1-2
d_call: TRBD1

cdr3_aa: CASSTGGAGGANVLTF
cdr3_nt: TGTGCCAGCAGTACAGGGGGCGCAGGTGGGGCCAACGTCCTGACTTTC
v_call: TRBV28
clone_size: few
j_call: TRBJ2-6
d_call: TRBD1

cdr3_aa: CASSVGRETQYF
cdr3_nt: TGTGCCAGCAGTGTTGGGAGGGAGACCCAGTACTTC
v_call: TRBV12-3/TRBV12-4
clone_size: NA
j_call: TRBJ2-5
d_call: NA

cdr3_aa: CAWSTLPLTEAFF
cdr3_nt: TGTGCCTGGAGTACACTTCCCCTCACTGAAGCTTTCTTT
v_call: TRBV30
clone_size: NA
j_call: TRBJ1-1
d_call: NA

cdr3_aa: CASRTQVMNTEAFF
cdr3_nt: TGTGCCAGCAGGACACAGGTCATGAACACTGAAGCTTTCTTT
v_call: TRBV12-3/TRBV12-4
clone_size: NA
j_call: TRBJ1-1
d_call: NA

cdr3_aa: CASSKDLADTQYF
cdr3_nt: TGTGCCAGCAGCAAAGATCTCGCGGATACGCAGTATTTT
v_call: TRBV5-4
clone_size: few
j_call: TRBJ2-3
d_call: NA

cdr3_aa: CASSLPSTGNEKLFF
cdr3_nt: TGCGCCAGCAGCTTACCATCGACAGGAAATGAAAAACTGTTTTTT
v_call: TRBV5-1
clone_size: few
j_call: TRBJ1-4
d_call: NA

cdr3_aa: CASSVKGSGANVLTF
cdr3_nt: TGTGCCAGCAGCGTAAAGGGGTCTGGGGCCAACGTCCTGACTTTC
v_call: TRBV2
clone_size: few
j_call: TRBJ2-6
d_call: NA

cdr3_aa: CASSPSLGGHHPLQFF
cdr3_nt: TGTGCCAGCAGCCCCTCCCTTGGGGGACACCATCCACTGCAGTTCTTC
v_call: TRBV7-2
clone_size: few
j_call: TRBJ2-1
d_call: NA

cdr3_aa: CASRGGQGAPGELFF
cdr3_nt: TGTGCCAGCAGAGGAGGACAGGGGGCGCCCGGGGAGCTGTTTTTT
v_call: TRBV5-6
clone_size: NA
j_call: TRBJ2-2
d_call: TRBD1

cdr3_aa: CCAIFPVFSSTDTQYF
cdr3_nt: TGCTGTGCTATATTTCCGGTCTTTTCTAGCACAGATACGCAGTATTTT
v_call: TRBV20-1
clone_size: once
j_call: TRBJ2-3
d_call: NA

cdr3_aa: CASSFQTGSNSPLHF
cdr3_nt: TGTGCCAGCAGTTTCCAGACAGGGAGTAATTCACCCCTCCACTTT
v_call: TRBV6-5
clone_size: few
j_call: TRBJ1-6
d_call: TRBD1

cdr3_aa: CASSLAGRTVETQYF
cdr3_nt: TGTGCCAGCAGCTTAGCTGGCAGGACTGTGGAGACCCAGTACTTC
v_call: TRBV11-2
clone_size: NA
j_call: TRBJ2-5
d_call: NA

cdr3_aa: CSGMGTSNQPQHF
cdr3_nt: TGCAGTGGGATGGGGACTAGCAATCAGCCCCAGCATTTT
v_call: TRBV20-1
clone_size: NA
j_call: TRBJ1-5
d_call: NA

cdr3_aa: CASSLAGQGGFLYGYTF
cdr3_nt: TGCGCCAGCAGCTTGGCAGGACAGGGAGGGTTTTTGTATGGCTACACCTTC
v_call: TRBV5-1
clone_size: few
j_call: TRBJ1-2
d_call: TRBD1

cdr3_aa: CASSYSAGSTDTQYF
cdr3_nt: TGTGCCAGCAGTTACTCAGCGGGGAGCACAGATACGCAGTATTTT
v_call: TRBV6-2/TRBV6-3
clone_size: NA
j_call: TRBJ2-3
d_call: TRBD2

cdr3_aa: CASSWDSTYEQYF
cdr3_nt: TGTGCCAGCAGTTGGGACAGCACCTACGAGCAGTACTTC
v_call: TRBV12-3/TRBV12-4
clone_size: many
j_call: TRBJ2-7
d_call: TRBD1

cdr3_aa: CSAFNRRETQYF
cdr3_nt: TGCAGTGCTTTTAACCGTAGAGAGACCCAGTACTTC
v_call: TRBV20-1
clone_size: few
j_call: TRBJ2-5
d_call: NA

cdr3_aa: CASSQADRPIYGYTF
cdr3_nt: TGTGCCAGCAGCCAAGCCGACAGGCCGATCTATGGCTACACCTTC
v_call: TRBV4-2
clone_size: NA
j_call: TRBJ1-2
d_call: NA

cdr3_aa: CAVGSWADTEAFF
cdr3_nt: TGTGCCGTTGGATCTTGGGCGGACACTGAAGCTTTCTTT
v_call: TRBV15
clone_size: many
j_call: TRBJ1-1
d_call: NA

cdr3_aa: CARSSGMNTGELFF
cdr3_nt: TGTGCCAGGAGCTCAGGAATGAACACCGGGGAGCTGTTTTTT
v_call: TRBV7-1
clone_size: NA
j_call: TRBJ2-2
d_call: NA

cdr3_aa: CASRATDGYTEAFF
cdr3_nt: TGTGCCAGCAGGGCTACAGATGGTTACACTGAAGCTTTCTTT
v_call: TRBV9
clone_size: NA
j_call: TRBJ1-1
d_call: NA

cdr3_aa: CASSYSADPGNTIYF
cdr3_nt: TGTGCCAGCAGTTACTCGGCAGACCCTGGAAACACCATATATTTT
v_call: TRBV6-5
clone_size: few
j_call: TRBJ1-3
d_call: NA

cdr3_aa: CASSSFGTSGAGELFF
cdr3_nt: TGCGCCAGCAGCTCATTCGGGACTAGCGGGGCCGGGGAGCTGTTTTTT
v_call: TRBV5-1
clone_size: few
j_call: TRBJ2-2
d_call: TRBD2

cdr3_aa: CASSTGHRDNTGELFF
cdr3_nt: TGTGCCAGCAGCACGGGGCACAGGGACAACACCGGGGAGCTGTTTTTT
v_call: TRBV21-1
clone_size: NA
j_call: TRBJ2-2
d_call: NA

cdr3_aa: CASSLLGGGNNEQFF
cdr3_nt: TGTGCCAGCAGCTTATTGGGGGGCGGCAACAATGAGCAGTTCTTC
v_call: TRBV7-8
clone_size: NA
j_call: TRBJ2-1
d_call: NA

cdr3_aa: CASSLRLDTQYF
cdr3_nt: TGTGCCAGCAGCCTCCGATTGGATACGCAGTATTTT
v_call: TRBV7-2
clone_size: many
j_call: TRBJ2-3
d_call: NA

cdr3_aa: CATRAYNSPLHF
cdr3_nt: TGTGCCACCCGGGCGTATAATTCACCCCTCCACTTT
v_call: TRBV6-5
clone_size: many
j_call: TRBJ1-6
d_call: NA

cdr3_aa: CASSYSSGGSYNEQFF
cdr3_nt: TGTGCCAGCAGTTACTCATCCGGGGGAAGTTACAATGAGCAGTTCTTC
v_call: TRBV6-5
clone_size: NA
j_call: TRBJ2-1
d_call: NA

cdr3_aa: CATQTAVGTEAFF
cdr3_nt: TGTGCCACCCAGACAGCGGTGGGCACTGAAGCTTTCTTT
v_call: TRBV10-3
clone_size: NA
j_call: TRBJ1-1
d_call: NA

cdr3_aa: CASTITAGSPLHF
cdr3_nt: TGTGCCAGCACCATAACAGCAGGGTCACCCCTCCACTTT
v_call: TRBV3-1
clone_size: many
j_call: TRBJ1-6
d_call: NA

cdr3_aa: CASSPITDSPLHF
cdr3_nt: TGTGCCAGCAGCCCCATTACGGATTCACCCCTCCACTTT
v_call: TRBV7-9
clone_size: NA
j_call: TRBJ1-6
d_call: NA

cdr3_aa: CASSSTRSYNEQFF
cdr3_nt: TGTGCCAGTAGTTCGACGAGATCCTACAATGAGCAGTTCTTC
v_call: TRBV19
clone_size: many
j_call: TRBJ2-1
d_call: NA

cdr3_aa: CASSFSLRGQYF
cdr3_nt: TGTGCCAGCAGCTTTAGCCTTCGGGGGCAGTACTTC
v_call: TRBV7-2
clone_size: few
j_call: TRBJ2-7
d_call: NA

cdr3_aa: CATTGQGPDTQYF
cdr3_nt: TGTGCCACCACGGGACAGGGGCCAGATACGCAGTATTTT
v_call: TRBV24-1
clone_size: NA
j_call: TRBJ2-3
d_call: TRBD1

cdr3_aa: CSASIANRLAGGSYEQYF
cdr3_nt: TGCAGTGCTAGTATTGCCAATCGACTAGCGGGGGGGTCCTACGAGCAGTACTTC
v_call: TRBV20-1
clone_size: few
j_call: TRBJ2-7
d_call: TRBD2

cdr3_aa: CASCPPGGPAGGYTF
cdr3_nt: TGTGCCAGCTGCCCTCCGGGGGGGCCGGCGGGTGGCTACACCTTC
v_call: TRBV12-3/TRBV12-4
clone_size: NA
j_call: TRBJ1-2
d_call: NA

cdr3_aa: CASSSIRGDTEAFF
cdr3_nt: TGTGCCAGCAGTTCAATAAGGGGTGACACTGAAGCTTTCTTT
v_call: TRBV6-5
clone_size: few
j_call: TRBJ1-1
d_call: NA

cdr3_aa: CASSRGTSGGSDTQYF
cdr3_nt: TGTGCCAGCAGCCGCGGGACTAGCGGGGGGTCAGATACGCAGTATTTT
v_call: TRBV7-3
clone_size: many
j_call: TRBJ2-3
d_call: TRBD2

cdr3_aa: CSARDVGYEQFF
cdr3_nt: TGCAGTGCTAGAGATGTTGGCTATGAGCAGTTCTTC
v_call: TRBV20-1
clone_size: NA
j_call: TRBJ2-1
d_call: NA

cdr3_aa: CASRKTSPGTQYF
cdr3_nt: TGTGCCAGCCGTAAGACTAGCCCAGGGACCCAGTACTTC
v_call: TRBV2
clone_size: NA
j_call: TRBJ2-5
d_call: TRBD2

cdr3_aa: CASSQDGKGAAEAFF
cdr3_nt: TGCGCCAGCAGCCAAGATGGAAAGGGGGCCGCTGAAGCTTTCTTT
v_call: TRBV4-3
clone_size: NA
j_call: TRBJ1-1
d_call: TRBD1

cdr3_aa: CASSRIWGRDNSPLHF
cdr3_nt: TGTGCCAGCAGCCGGATTTGGGGAAGGGATAATTCACCCCTCCACTTT
v_call: TRBV7-2
clone_size: few
j_call: TRBJ1-6
d_call: NA

cdr3_aa: CSVREYYEQYF
cdr3_nt: TGCAGCGTGCGGGAATACTACGAGCAGTACTTC
v_call: TRBV29-1
clone_size: NA
j_call: TRBJ2-7
d_call: NA

cdr3_aa: CASSEWVENTGELFF
cdr3_nt: TGTGCCAGCAGTGAATGGGTTGAGAACACCGGGGAGCTGTTTTTT
v_call: TRBV6-1
clone_size: few
j_call: TRBJ2-2
d_call: NA